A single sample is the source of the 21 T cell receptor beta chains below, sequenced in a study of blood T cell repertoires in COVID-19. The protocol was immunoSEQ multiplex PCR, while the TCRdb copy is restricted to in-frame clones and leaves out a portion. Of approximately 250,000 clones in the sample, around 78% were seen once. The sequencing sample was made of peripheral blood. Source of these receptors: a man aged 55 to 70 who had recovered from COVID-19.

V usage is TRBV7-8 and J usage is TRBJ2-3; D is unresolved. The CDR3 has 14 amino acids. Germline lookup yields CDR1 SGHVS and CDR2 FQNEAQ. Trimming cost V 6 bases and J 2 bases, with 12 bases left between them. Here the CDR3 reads CASRERLFTDTQYF. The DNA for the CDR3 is TGTGCCAGCAGAGAACGACTTTTCACAGATACGCAGTATTTT.

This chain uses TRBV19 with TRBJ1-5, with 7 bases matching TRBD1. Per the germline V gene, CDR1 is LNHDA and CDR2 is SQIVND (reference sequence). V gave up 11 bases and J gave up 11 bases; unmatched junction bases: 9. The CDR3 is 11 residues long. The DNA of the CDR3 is TGTGCCGCCCGTTGGGGACAGTCCCAGCATTTT. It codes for CAARWGQSQHF. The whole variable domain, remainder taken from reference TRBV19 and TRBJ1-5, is DGGITQSPKYLFRKEGQNVTLSCEQNLNHDAMYWYRQDPGQGLRLIYYSQIVNDFQKGDIAEGYSVSREKKESFPLTVTSAQKNPTAFYLCAARWGQSQHFGDGTRLSIL.

CDR3 DNA sequence: TGTGCCAGCAGGCGGACTAGCGGGGTTGGTTTCGGTGAGCAGTTCTTC. The encoded protein is CASRRTSGVGFGEQFF. The chain links TRBV14 to TRBJ2-1; 12 bases map to TRBD2. CDR3 length: 16 amino acids. Trimming at V came to 6 bases and at J to 9 bases, leaving 12 bases not matched to a gene. Germline V CDR1 and CDR2: SGHDN, FVKESK.

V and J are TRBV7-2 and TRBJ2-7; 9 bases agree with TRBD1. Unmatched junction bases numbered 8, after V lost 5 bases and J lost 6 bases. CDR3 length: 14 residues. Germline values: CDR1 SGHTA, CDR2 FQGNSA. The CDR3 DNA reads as TGTGCCAGCAGCCTCAACAGGGGGCGGTCCGAGCAGTACTTC. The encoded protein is CASSLNRGRSEQYF.

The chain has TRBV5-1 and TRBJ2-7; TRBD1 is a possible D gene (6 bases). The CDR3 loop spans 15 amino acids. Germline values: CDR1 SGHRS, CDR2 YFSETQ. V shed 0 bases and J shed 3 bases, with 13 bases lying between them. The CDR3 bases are TGCGCCAGCAGCTTGGAGGCAGGGGCAAACTACGAGCAGTACTTC. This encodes CASSLEAGANYEQYF.

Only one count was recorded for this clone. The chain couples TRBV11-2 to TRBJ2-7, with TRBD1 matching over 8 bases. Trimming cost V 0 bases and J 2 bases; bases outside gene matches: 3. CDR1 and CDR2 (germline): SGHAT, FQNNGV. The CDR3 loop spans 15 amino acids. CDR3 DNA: TGTGCCAGCAGCTTAGATCGACAGGGGCCCTACGAGCAGTACTTC. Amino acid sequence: CASSLDRQGPYEQYF.

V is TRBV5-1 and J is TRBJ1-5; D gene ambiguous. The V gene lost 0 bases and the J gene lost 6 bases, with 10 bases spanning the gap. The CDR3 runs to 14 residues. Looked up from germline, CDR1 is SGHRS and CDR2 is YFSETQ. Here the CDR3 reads CASSLEIGSQPQHF. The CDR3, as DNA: TGCGCCAGCAGCTTGGAAATAGGGAGTCAGCCCCAGCATTTT.

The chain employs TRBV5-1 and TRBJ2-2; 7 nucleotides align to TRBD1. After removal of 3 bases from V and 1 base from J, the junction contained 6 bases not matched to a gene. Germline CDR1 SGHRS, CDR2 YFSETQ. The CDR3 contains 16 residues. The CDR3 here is CASSSNRGVNTGELFF. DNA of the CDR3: TGCGCCAGCAGCTCCAACAGGGGTGTGAACACCGGGGAGCTGTTTTTT.

In DNA form, the CDR3 reads TGTGCCAGCAGTCCATCCGGGACAGGGGGCGCGGTTAATGAAAAACTGTTTTTT. Protein product: CASSPSGTGGAVNEKLFF. The chain uses TRBV27 and TRBJ1-4; TRBD1 matches 12 bases. The V segment lost 5 bases and the J segment 4 bases; nucleotides outside the gene matches: 11. The CDR3 loop spans 18 amino acids. The germline V gene encodes CDR1 MNHEY and CDR2 SMNVEV (reference sequence).

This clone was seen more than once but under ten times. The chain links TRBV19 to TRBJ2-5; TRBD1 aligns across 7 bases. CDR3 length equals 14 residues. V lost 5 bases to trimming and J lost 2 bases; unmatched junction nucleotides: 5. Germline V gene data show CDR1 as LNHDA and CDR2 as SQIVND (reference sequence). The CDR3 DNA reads TGTGCCAGTAGTCTTCAGGGGGAACAAGAGACCCAGTACTTC. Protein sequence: CASSLQGEQETQYF.

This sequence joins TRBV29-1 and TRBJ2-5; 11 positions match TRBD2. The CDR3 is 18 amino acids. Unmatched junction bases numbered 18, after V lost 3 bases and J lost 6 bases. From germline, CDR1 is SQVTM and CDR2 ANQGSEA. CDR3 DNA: TGCAGCGTTGAGCTCGCGGGTTCGACTAGCGGGGAGTGGAAGACCCAGTACTTC. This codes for CSVELAGSTSGEWKTQYF.

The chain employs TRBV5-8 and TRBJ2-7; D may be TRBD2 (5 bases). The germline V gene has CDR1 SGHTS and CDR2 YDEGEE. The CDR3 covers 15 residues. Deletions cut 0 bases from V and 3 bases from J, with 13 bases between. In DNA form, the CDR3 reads TGTGCCAGCAGCTTGGCCGGGATTCGGGACTACGAGCAGTACTTC. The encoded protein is CASSLAGIRDYEQYF.

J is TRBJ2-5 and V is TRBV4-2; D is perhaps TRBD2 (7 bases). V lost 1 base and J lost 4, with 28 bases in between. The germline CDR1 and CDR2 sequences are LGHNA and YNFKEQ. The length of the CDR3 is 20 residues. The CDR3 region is CASSQGSAGAGSIAGETQYF. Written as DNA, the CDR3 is TGTGCCAGCAGCCAAGGTTCCGCGGGGGCAGGCTCCATCGCCGGAGAGACCCAGTACTTC.

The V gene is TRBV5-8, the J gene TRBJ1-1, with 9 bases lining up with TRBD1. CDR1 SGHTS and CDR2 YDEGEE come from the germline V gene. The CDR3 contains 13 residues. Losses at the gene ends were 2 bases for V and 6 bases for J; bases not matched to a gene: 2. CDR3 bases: TGTGCCAGCAGCTTTACAGGGGGCCCTGAAGCTTTCTTT. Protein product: CASSFTGGPEAFF.

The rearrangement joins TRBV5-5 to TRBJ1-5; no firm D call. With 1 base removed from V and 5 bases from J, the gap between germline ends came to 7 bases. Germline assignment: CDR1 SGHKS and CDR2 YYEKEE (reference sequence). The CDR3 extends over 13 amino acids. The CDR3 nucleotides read TGTGCCAGCAGCTTGTGGCAGGATCAGCCCCAGCATTTT. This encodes CASSLWQDQPQHF.

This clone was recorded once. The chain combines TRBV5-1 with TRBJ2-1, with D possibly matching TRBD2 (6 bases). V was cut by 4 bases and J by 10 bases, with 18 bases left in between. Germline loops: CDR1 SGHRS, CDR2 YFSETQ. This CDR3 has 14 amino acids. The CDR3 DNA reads TGCGCCAGCAGCGGCGGGACCCCGGCCGGAGAGCAGTTCTTC. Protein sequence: CASSGGTPAGEQFF.

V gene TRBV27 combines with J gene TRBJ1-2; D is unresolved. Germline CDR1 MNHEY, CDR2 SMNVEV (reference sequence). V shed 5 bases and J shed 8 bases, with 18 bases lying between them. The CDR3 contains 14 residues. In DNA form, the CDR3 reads TGTGCCAGCAGTCCGGGGATTAGGGTTGGGGGCTACACCTTC. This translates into CASSPGIRVGGYTF.

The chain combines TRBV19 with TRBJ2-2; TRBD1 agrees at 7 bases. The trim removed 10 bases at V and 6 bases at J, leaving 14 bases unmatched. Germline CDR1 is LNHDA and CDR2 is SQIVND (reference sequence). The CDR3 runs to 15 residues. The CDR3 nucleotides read TGTGCCACAAAAACCAACAGGGGTTCGGCCGGGGAGCTGTTTTTT. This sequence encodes CATKTNRGSAGELFF.

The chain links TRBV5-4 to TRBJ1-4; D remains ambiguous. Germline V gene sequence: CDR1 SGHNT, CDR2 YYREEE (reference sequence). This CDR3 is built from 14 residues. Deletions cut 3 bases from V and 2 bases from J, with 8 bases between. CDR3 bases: TGTGCCAGCAGCTCAGAGGGTACTAATGAAAAACTGTTTTTT. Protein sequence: CASSSEGTNEKLFF.

The CDR3 loop is CASSSRGGAVEQYF. CDR3 DNA sequence: TGTGCCAGCAGCTCCCGCGGGGGGGCCGTCGAGCAGTACTTC. The rearrangement links TRBV5-4 to TRBJ2-7; TRBD2 aligns across 9 bases. The length of the CDR3 is 14 residues. The trim removed 3 bases at V and 6 bases at J, leaving 7 bases unmatched. The germline V gene encodes CDR1 SGHNT and CDR2 YYREEE (reference sequence).

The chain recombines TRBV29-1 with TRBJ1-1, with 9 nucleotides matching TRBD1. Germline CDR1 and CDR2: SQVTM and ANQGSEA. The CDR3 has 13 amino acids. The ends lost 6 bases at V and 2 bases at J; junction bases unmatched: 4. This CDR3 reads CSVVGQGNTEAFF. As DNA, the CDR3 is TGCAGCGTGGTGGGACAGGGAAACACTGAAGCTTTCTTT.